The 24 T cell receptor beta chains in this list originate from one sample, sequenced in a study of vaccination and CD4 T cells after COVID-19. No cognate antigen is known for these TCRs. Time point of the sample: late sampling 161 to 241 days after vaccination in a few convalescent patients. Treatment indicated: roughly 10-day PBMC culture with coronavirus spike peptide pools or control peptides (ViraFEST assay). Oncomine TCR Beta short-read sequencing was applied to DNA from cultured CD4+ T cells. TCRdb redid the calling of the PCR reads with MiXCR, one entry per CDR3 protein. The sample contains 20,000 to 25,000 distinct CDR3 sequences, around a third of which appear only once. The source was CD4+ T cells from blood, cultured in vitro, collected about 7 months after SARS-CoV-2 vaccination. The origin of the receptors is a human donor who had recovered from COVID-19.

CDR3: CASRLQETQYF. The CDR3 nucleotides read TGTGCCAGTAGGCTACAAGAGACCCAGTACTTC. The chain recombines TRBV19 with TRBJ2-5, with no clear D. CDR3 length: 11 residues. The V and J ends lost 6 bases and 2 bases respectively, with 4 bases between them. The germline gives CDR1 LNHDA, CDR2 SQIVND (reference sequence).

DNA of the CDR3: TGTGCCAGCAGAAACAGGGAGGACACTGAAGCTTTCTTT. It encodes CASRNREDTEAFF. The chain employs TRBV6-1 and TRBJ1-1, with a tentative D call TRBD1 (6 bases). CDR1 and CDR2 from the germline V gene are MNHNS and SASEGT. The V and J ends lost 6 bases and 3 bases respectively, with 11 bases between them. CDR3 length equals 13 residues.

This clonotype has only one observation. The CDR3 nucleotides read TGTGCCAGCAGCTTAACCCTAGCGGGGTTCTACAATGAGCAGTTCTTC. Translated, it gives CASSLTLAGFYNEQFF. The J gene is TRBJ2-1, the V gene TRBV7-3; 9 positions match TRBD2. There are 16 residues in the CDR3. Germline V gives CDR1 SGHTA, CDR2 FQGTGA. V gave up 0 bases and J gave up 3 bases; unmatched junction bases: 3.

This clonotype showed up just a few times. The V and J genes are TRBV5-4 and TRBJ1-2; D is uncertain. V was trimmed by 0 bases and J by 4 bases, leaving 7 bases between them. CDR3 length equals 13 residues. Per germline, CDR1 SGHNT and CDR2 YYREEE (reference sequence). CDR3 coding DNA: TGTGCCAGCAGCTTGGCCAGGATCTATGGCTACACCTTC. It encodes CASSLARIYGYTF.

The chain joins TRBV6-5 to TRBJ2-1, with D tentatively TRBD2 (6 bases). Trimming took off 2 bases at V and 0 bases at J, with 8 bases between the two ends. The CDR3 has 15 residues. Looked up from germline, CDR1 is MNHEY and CDR2 is SVGAGI. This chain's CDR3 is CASSYAGSSYNEQFF. The CDR3 DNA reads as TGTGCCAGCAGTTACGCGGGGAGCTCCTACAATGAGCAGTTCTTC.

Only a few counts were recorded for this clonotype. This chain uses TRBV7-8 with TRBJ2-7; no reliable D call. The CDR3 covers 12 residues. V dropped 5 bases and J dropped 6 bases, with 11 bases sitting between them. Per the germline V gene, CDR1 is SGHVS and CDR2 is FQNEAQ. The CDR3 DNA reads as TGTGCCAGCAGCCCGACCCCGTCCGAGCAGTACTTC. It yields the protein CASSPTPSEQYF.

This clonotype was detected only a few times. This chain links TRBV7-9 with TRBJ1-1; D gene unclear. The CDR3 is 8 amino acids. V was clipped by 10 bases and J by 11 bases, with 8 bases between them. Germline CDR1 SEHNR, CDR2 FQNEAQ (reference sequence). The CDR3 DNA follows: TGTGCCACAAAGACGGCTTTCTTT. Protein sequence: CATKTAFF.

Only one count was recorded for this clonotype. The chain uses TRBV20-1 and TRBJ1-4, with unresolved D. In germline, CDR1 is DFQATT, CDR2 SNEGSKA (reference sequence). V lost 3 bases to trimming and J lost 8 bases, with 4 bases between them. CDR3 length: 10 amino acids. CDR3 bases: TGCAGTGCTAGGGAGGAAAAACTGTTTTTT. This gives the protein CSAREEKLFF.

This clonotype has just one count. The chain couples TRBV7-9 to TRBJ2-3; unclear D gene. CDR3 size: 17 residues. The germline V and J ends were trimmed by 2 bases and 4 bases, with 19 bases remaining between them. Germline V gene sequence: CDR1 SEHNR, CDR2 FQNEAQ (reference sequence). The CDR3 protein is CASSLLDGRHTADTQYF. For the CDR3, the DNA is TGTGCCAGCAGCTTACTAGATGGAAGGCACACAGCAGATACGCAGTATTTT.

This chain uses TRBV5-4 with TRBJ1-2, with 12 bases identical to TRBD1. Germline V CDR1 and CDR2: SGHNT, YYREEE (reference sequence). There are 16 residues in the CDR3. Trimming cost V 4 bases and J 5 bases; bases outside gene matches: 9. The CDR3 loop is CASSVESGQGAYGYTF. The CDR3 nucleotides read TGTGCCAGCAGCGTGGAGTCGGGACAGGGGGCTTATGGCTACACCTTC.

This clonotype was seen a handful of times. The chain links TRBV19 to TRBJ1-6; a weak D match, TRBD1 (5 bases). CDR1 LNHDA and CDR2 SQIVND come from the germline V gene (reference sequence). The length of the CDR3 is 13 residues. The V gene lost 4 bases and the J gene lost 7 bases, with 8 bases spanning the gap. The DNA for the CDR3 is TGTGCCAGTAGTAGACAGCACAATTCACCCCTCCACTTT. As protein: CASSRQHNSPLHF.

V usage is TRBV19 and J usage is TRBJ1-5, with a tentative D call TRBD1 (5 bases). The CDR3 has 15 residues. The V end lost 6 bases, the J end lost 3 bases, and 15 bases lay between the germline ends. Germline V gives CDR1 LNHDA, CDR2 SQIVND (reference sequence). CDR3 amino acids: CASRLTDTTNQPQHF. CDR3 nucleotide sequence: TGTGCCAGTAGACTGACGGACACGACCAATCAGCCCCAGCATTTT.

The V gene is TRBV20-1, the J gene TRBJ2-7; D ambiguous. The CDR3 sequence is 13 residues long. V lost 1 base and J lost 0, with 7 bases in between. From germline, CDR1 is DFQATT and CDR2 SNEGSKA (reference sequence). Here the CDR3 reads CSARGQGSYEQYF. DNA for the CDR3: TGCAGTGCTAGAGGACAAGGCTCCTACGAGCAGTACTTC.

This chain joins TRBV7-7 and TRBJ2-1, with 10 bases identical to TRBD2. In germline, CDR1 is SSHAT, CDR2 FNYEAQ (reference sequence). This CDR3 spans 15 amino acids. The V gene end was trimmed by 3 bases and the J gene end by 10 bases; junction bases not matched to a gene: 9. The CDR3 here is CASSFLAGAGGEQFF. The CDR3 nucleotides are TGTGCCAGCAGCTTCCTAGCGGGAGCGGGGGGGGAGCAGTTCTTC. The full variable domain, with the rest looked up from reference TRBV7-7 and TRBJ2-1, is GAGVSQSPRYKVTKRGQDVTLRCDPISSHATLYWYQQALGQGPEFLTYFNYEAQPDKSGLPSDRFSAERPEGSISTLTIQRTEQRDSAMYRCASSFLAGAGGEQFFGPGTRLTVL.

The gene calls are TRBV19 and TRBJ1-6, with 8 bases aligning to TRBD1. V lost 2 bases, J lost 10 bases, and 4 bases stayed unmatched. The CDR3 runs 14 residues. Germline CDR1 is LNHDA and CDR2 is SQIVND (reference sequence). The DNA of the CDR3 is TGTGCCAGTAGTATACAGGGGGCTCGATCACCCCTCCACTTT. Residues: CASSIQGARSPLHF.

The genes are TRBV5-1 and TRBJ2-5; maybe TRBD2 (5 bases). This CDR3 is 17 amino acids long. In germline, CDR1 is SGHRS, CDR2 YFSETQ. V lost 0 bases to trimming and J lost 4 bases, with 19 bases between them. The DNA for the CDR3 is TGCGCCAGCAGCTTGGGGGTAGCCCCGGACTCGGGAGAGACCCAGTACTTC. Translating gives CASSLGVAPDSGETQYF.

The CDR3 region is CSAVSGISSYEQYF. CDR3 in DNA: TGCAGTGCTGTTAGCGGGATTAGCTCCTACGAGCAGTACTTC. The J gene is TRBJ2-7, the V gene TRBV20-1; 8 bases agree with TRBD2. This CDR3 spans 14 amino acids. V shed 5 bases and J 0 bases; nucleotides not matched to a gene: 6. The germline V gene has CDR1 DFQATT and CDR2 SNEGSKA (reference sequence).

The V call is TRBV28, the J call TRBJ1-1, with TRBD1 as a possible D gene (5 bases). CDR1 and CDR2 (germline): MDHEN, SYDVKM. The V end was cut by 3 bases, the J end by 6 bases, with 20 bases between. This CDR3 is 16 amino acids long. CDR3 coding DNA: TGTGCCAGCAGTTTCCGACCAGGGTCTTGGAGCCCTGAAGCTTTCTTT. Amino acids: CASSFRPGSWSPEAFF.

This clonotype was found once. V gene TRBV25-1 combines with J gene TRBJ2-2; TRBD2 matches at 11 bases. V was pared by 4 bases and J by 5 bases, with 15 bases of the junction left unmatched. The CDR3 loop spans 19 amino acids. From germline, CDR1 is MGHDK and CDR2 SYGVNS. The CDR3 DNA follows: TGTGCCAGCAGTGGCCTCGGCCTAGCGGGAGGAGGGAAAACCGGGGAGCTGTTTTTT. This codes for CASSGLGLAGGGKTGELFF.

The rearrangement links TRBV11-3 to TRBJ2-1; 7 bases agree with TRBD2. Germline V gene sequence: CDR1 SGHNT, CDR2 YENEEA. The CDR3 runs to 15 residues. V was clipped by 2 bases and J by 6 bases; unmatched bases: 7. CDR3 DNA: TGTGCCAGCAGCTTAAGAGGGACTACCAGCAATGAGCAGTTCTTC. Protein product: CASSLRGTTSNEQFF.

This rearrangement joins TRBV10-3 to TRBJ1-1; perhaps TRBD1 as D (5 bases). Trimming removed 0 bases from V and 0 bases from J, with 8 bases in between. CDR1 and CDR2 from the germline V gene are ENHRY and SYGVKD. This CDR3 contains 15 residues. The CDR3 loop reads CAISESTGMNTEAFF. In DNA form, the CDR3 reads TGTGCCATCAGTGAGTCTACAGGCATGAACACTGAAGCTTTCTTT.

The rearrangement links TRBV7-8 to TRBJ2-3; TRBD2 aligns across 9 bases. V lost 8 bases and J lost 1; bases outside the gene matches: 4. Germline values: CDR1 SGHVS, CDR2 FQNEAQ. The CDR3 length is 14 residues. As DNA, the CDR3 is TGTGCCAGCCTAATAGCGGGAGGCACAGATACGCAGTATTTT. It yields the protein CASLIAGGTDTQYF.

The J gene is TRBJ2-5, the V gene TRBV10-3; D not resolved. Germline-derived CDR1 and CDR2 are ENHRY and SYGVKD. The CDR3 totals 15 residues. Trimming left V 2 bases short and J 1 base short, with 11 bases between. This CDR3 reads CAISERSAFQETQYF. DNA of the CDR3: TGTGCCATCAGTGAGAGGAGTGCCTTCCAAGAGACCCAGTACTTC.

A few counts support this clonotype. The chain combines TRBV6-1 with TRBJ2-2; weak D call: TRBD1 (7 bases). Trimming left V 5 bases short and J 4 bases short, with 11 bases between. CDR3 length: 14 amino acids. Germline loops: CDR1 MNHNS, CDR2 SASEGT. The CDR3 coding sequence is TGTGCCAGCAGTCAGGGGGAGGCCACCGGGGAGCTGTTTTTT. Translation: CASSQGEATGELFF.